The rows below give T cell receptor beta chains drawn from one sample of a study of cytomegalovirus exposure and HLA in healthy donors. Assay used: immunoSEQ multiplex PCR; TCRdb lists only in-frame clones, some missing. The sample holds 120,000 or so clones, about 82% seen once. Material: PBMCs. Receptor source: a man between 18 and 35 years old in good health and CMV-seronegative. The CDR3 runs from the conserved cysteine through the conserved F or W. A D gene is named only where the DNA matches it firmly. Only part of the rows carry a size: once, few, many, or a class if the clone is expanded.

j_call	clone_size	v_call	d_call	cdr3_aa	cdr3_nt
TRBJ2-7	many	TRBV27	-	CASSSAAPGSYEQYF	TGTGCCAGCAGTTCGGCGGCCCCGGGGTCCTACGAGCAGTACTTC
TRBJ1-3	-	TRBV7-2	TRBD1	CASSSRDRVVGNTIYF	TGTGCCAGCAGCTCGAGAGACAGGGTGGTCGGAAACACCATATATTTT
TRBJ2-2	-	TRBV6-1	TRBD1	CASSEEGQGGLFF	TGTGCCAGCAGTGAAGAGGGACAGGGAGGGCTGTTTTTT
TRBJ2-1	few	TRBV18	-	CASSPRRSGEQFF	TGTGCCAGCTCCCCAAGGAGGAGCGGTGAGCAGTTCTTC
TRBJ1-2	-	TRBV6-4	TRBD1	CASSAPGQLGYTF	TGTGCCAGCAGTGCCCCGGGACAGCTGGGCTACACCTTC
TRBJ1-2	-	TRBV7-6	TRBD1	CASRQLTGGGYTF	TGTGCCAGCAGGCAATTAACAGGGGGAGGCTACACCTTC
TRBJ1-4	-	TRBV7-9	-	CASSLFQGPNEKLFF	TGTGCCAGCAGCTTATTCCAGGGCCCTAATGAAAAACTGTTTTTT
TRBJ1-2	-	TRBV5-1	TRBD1	CASSAGQGVNLYGYTF	TGCGCCAGCAGCGCGGGACAGGGCGTGAACCTATATGGCTACACCTTC
TRBJ2-1	few	TRBV11-2	TRBD1	CASSFGQGGNNEQFF	TGTGCCAGCAGCTTTGGACAGGGAGGTAACAATGAGCAGTTCTTC
TRBJ2-7	-	TRBV6-5	-	CASRITVSYEQYF	TGTGCCAGCAGGATAACAGTCTCCTACGAGCAGTACTTC
TRBJ2-5	-	TRBV30	TRBD1	CAWTLGQGAQETQYF	TGTGCCTGGACGCTCGGACAGGGGGCTCAAGAGACCCAGTACTTC
TRBJ2-7	-	TRBV5-4	TRBD1	CASSLGTGGYEQYF	TGTGCCAGCAGCCTCGGAACAGGGGGCTACGAGCAGTACTTC
TRBJ2-5	-	TRBV2	-	CASSEGAGGEYF	TGTGCCAGCAGTGAAGGGGCGGGTGGGGAGTACTTC
TRBJ2-7	-	TRBV14	TRBD2	CASSPSGGLTYEQYF	TGTGCCAGCAGTCCCAGCGGGGGCCTAACCTACGAGCAGTACTTC
TRBJ2-7	-	TRBV29-1	-	CSVEASYEQYF	TGCAGCGTTGAAGCTTCCTACGAGCAGTACTTC
TRBJ2-2	few	TRBV5-4	-	CASSLVGVNTGELFF	TGTGCCAGCAGCTTGGTAGGAGTGAACACCGGGGAGCTGTTTTTT
TRBJ2-2	-	TRBV5-1	TRBD2	CASSSRLAGVGTGELFF	TGCGCCAGCAGCTCGAGACTAGCGGGAGTGGGTACCGGGGAGCTGTTTTTT